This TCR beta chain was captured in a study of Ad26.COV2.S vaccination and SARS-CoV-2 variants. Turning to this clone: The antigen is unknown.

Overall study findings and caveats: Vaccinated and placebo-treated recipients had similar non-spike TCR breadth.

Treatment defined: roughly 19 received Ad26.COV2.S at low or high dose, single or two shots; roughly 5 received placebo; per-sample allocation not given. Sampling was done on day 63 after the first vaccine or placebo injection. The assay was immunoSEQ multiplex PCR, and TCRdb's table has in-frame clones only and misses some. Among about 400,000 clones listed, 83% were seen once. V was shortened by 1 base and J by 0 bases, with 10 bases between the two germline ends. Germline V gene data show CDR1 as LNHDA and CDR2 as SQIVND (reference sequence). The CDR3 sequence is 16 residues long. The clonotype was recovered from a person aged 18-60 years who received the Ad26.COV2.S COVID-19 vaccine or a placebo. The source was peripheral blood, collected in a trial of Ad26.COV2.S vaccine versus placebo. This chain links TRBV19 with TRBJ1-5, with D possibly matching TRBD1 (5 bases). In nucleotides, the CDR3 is TGTGCCAGTAGTATAGGGGGGATATATAGCAATCAGCCCCAGCATTTT. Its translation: CASSIGGIYSNQPQHF.